The rows below give T cell receptor beta chains drawn from one sample of a study of T cell clones after liver transplantation. Sequenced by immunoSEQ multiplex PCR; TCRdb stores in-frame clones only, minus some. The sample holds over 50,000 clones, less than 85% seen once. This specimen consisted of CD4+ T cells from blood, obtained before liver transplant. These receptors were taken from a human donor who received a liver transplant. CDR3s include the opening cysteine and the closing phenylalanine or tryptophan. Fields, in order: D gene, CDR3 length, J gene, clone size, V gene, CDR3 protein, CDR3 DNA. D genes are given only for firm matches. Size values are once, few and many counts, or a class for expanded clones, and some rows have none.

d_call: NA
cdr3_length: 14
j_call: TRBJ1-1
clone_size: NA
v_call: TRBV11-3
cdr3_aa: CASSLGVVNTEAFF
cdr3_nt: TGTGCCAGCAGCTTGGGGGTGGTGAACACTGAAGCTTTCTTT

d_call: TRBD2
cdr3_length: 19
j_call: TRBJ2-6
clone_size: NA
v_call: TRBV5-1
cdr3_aa: CASSSRTSGGPSGANVLTF
cdr3_nt: TGCGCCAGCAGCTCGAGGACTAGCGGGGGACCTTCTGGGGCCAACGTCCTGACTTTC

d_call: NA
cdr3_length: 11
j_call: TRBJ2-1
clone_size: NA
v_call: TRBV29-1
cdr3_aa: CSAGLYNEQFF
cdr3_nt: TGCAGCGCAGGGTTGTACAATGAGCAGTTCTTC

d_call: NA
cdr3_length: 13
j_call: TRBJ2-2
clone_size: NA
v_call: TRBV5-1
cdr3_aa: CASSLELAGELFF
cdr3_nt: TGCGCCAGCAGCTTGGAGTTGGCCGGGGAGCTGTTTTTT

d_call: NA
cdr3_length: 15
j_call: TRBJ1-5
clone_size: NA
v_call: TRBV15
cdr3_aa: CATSRDREVGRPQHF
cdr3_nt: TGTGCCACCAGCAGAGATAGGGAAGTAGGACGGCCCCAGCATTTT

d_call: NA
cdr3_length: 14
j_call: TRBJ2-1
clone_size: NA
v_call: TRBV15
cdr3_aa: CATSRDASDNEQFF
cdr3_nt: TGTGCCACCAGCAGAGATGCTAGCGACAATGAGCAGTTCTTC

d_call: TRBD2
cdr3_length: 14
j_call: TRBJ2-3
clone_size: once
v_call: TRBV7-6
cdr3_aa: CASSLTSGGGTQYF
cdr3_nt: TGTGCCAGCAGCTTGACTAGCGGGGGAGGTACGCAGTATTTT

d_call: TRBD1
cdr3_length: 14
j_call: TRBJ1-1
clone_size: NA
v_call: TRBV18
cdr3_aa: CASSPRQGDTEAFF
cdr3_nt: TGTGCCAGCTCACCCCGCCAGGGGGACACTGAAGCTTTCTTT

d_call: TRBD2
cdr3_length: 12
j_call: TRBJ2-7
clone_size: NA
v_call: TRBV6-1
cdr3_aa: CAASGGGYEQYF
cdr3_nt: TGTGCCGCGAGCGGGGGCGGCTACGAGCAGTACTTC

d_call: NA
cdr3_length: 14
j_call: TRBJ2-7
clone_size: once
v_call: TRBV5-1
cdr3_aa: CASSLSPMSYEQYF
cdr3_nt: TGCGCCAGCAGCTTGAGTCCGATGTCCTACGAGCAGTACTTC

d_call: NA
cdr3_length: 11
j_call: TRBJ2-7
clone_size: NA
v_call: TRBV20-1
cdr3_aa: CSARKDYEQYF
cdr3_nt: TGCAGTGCTAGAAAAGACTACGAGCAGTACTTC

d_call: NA
cdr3_length: 16
j_call: TRBJ2-3
clone_size: medium-sized
v_call: TRBV19
cdr3_aa: CASKGSGRSFTDTQYF
cdr3_nt: TGTGCCAGTAAGGGTTCGGGCAGGAGTTTTACGGATACGCAGTATTTT

d_call: NA
cdr3_length: 14
j_call: TRBJ2-5
clone_size: NA
v_call: TRBV11-3
cdr3_aa: CASSLGGAQETQYF
cdr3_nt: TGTGCCAGCAGCCTCGGAGGGGCCCAAGAGACCCAGTACTTC

d_call: NA
cdr3_length: 11
j_call: TRBJ2-5
clone_size: NA
v_call: TRBV2
cdr3_aa: CASSDRETQYF
cdr3_nt: TGTGCCAGCAGTGATCGAGAGACCCAGTACTTC

d_call: NA
cdr3_length: 12
j_call: TRBJ2-7
clone_size: NA
v_call: TRBV6-6
cdr3_aa: CASSYSGVEQYF
cdr3_nt: TGTGCCAGCAGTTACTCGGGGGTCGAGCAGTACTTC

d_call: NA
cdr3_length: 12
j_call: TRBJ2-5
clone_size: NA
v_call: TRBV7-2
cdr3_aa: CASSSQQETQYF
cdr3_nt: TGTGCCAGCAGCTCACAACAAGAGACCCAGTACTTC

d_call: NA
cdr3_length: 16
j_call: TRBJ1-6
clone_size: few
v_call: TRBV7-9
cdr3_aa: CASSLKEGTLNSPLHF
cdr3_nt: TGTGCCAGCAGCCTAAAGGAGGGGACGCTGAATTCACCCCTCCACTTT

d_call: NA
cdr3_length: 14
j_call: TRBJ2-5
clone_size: few
v_call: TRBV7-2
cdr3_aa: CASSPQGNKETQYF
cdr3_nt: TGTGCCAGCAGCCCCCAGGGAAACAAAGAGACCCAGTACTTC

d_call: TRBD1
cdr3_length: 18
j_call: TRBJ2-2
clone_size: once
v_call: TRBV11-3
cdr3_aa: CASSYSDRVKPNTGELFF
cdr3_nt: TGTGCCAGCAGCTACTCAGACAGGGTAAAGCCGAACACCGGGGAGCTGTTTTTT

d_call: NA
cdr3_length: 12
j_call: TRBJ1-1
clone_size: NA
v_call: TRBV29-1
cdr3_aa: CSVSEGGTEAFF
cdr3_nt: TGCAGCGTCTCTGAGGGGGGTACTGAAGCTTTCTTT

d_call: TRBD2
cdr3_length: 16
j_call: TRBJ2-7
clone_size: NA
v_call: TRBV5-1
cdr3_aa: CASSWGPGGSGGEQYF
cdr3_nt: TGCGCCAGCAGCTGGGGCCCCGGCGGGAGTGGTGGCGAGCAGTACTTC

d_call: TRBD1
cdr3_length: 13
j_call: TRBJ2-5
clone_size: NA
v_call: TRBV27
cdr3_aa: CASSPRGQETQYF
cdr3_nt: TGTGCCAGCAGTCCCAGGGGGCAAGAGACCCAGTACTTC

d_call: NA
cdr3_length: 15
j_call: TRBJ2-2
clone_size: NA
v_call: TRBV6-5
cdr3_aa: CASSYWGVDTGELFF
cdr3_nt: TGTGCCAGCAGTTACTGGGGTGTGGACACCGGGGAGCTGTTTTTT

d_call: NA
cdr3_length: 15
j_call: TRBJ1-2
clone_size: once
v_call: TRBV9
cdr3_aa: CASSANLGGYTGYTF
cdr3_nt: TGTGCCAGCAGCGCTAACTTGGGGGGGTACACGGGCTACACCTTC

d_call: NA
cdr3_length: 13
j_call: TRBJ2-7
clone_size: medium-sized
v_call: TRBV14
cdr3_aa: CASSLVPLGEQYF
cdr3_nt: TGTGCCAGCAGCCTTGTACCTCTTGGGGAGCAGTACTTC

d_call: TRBD1
cdr3_length: 14
j_call: TRBJ1-1
clone_size: few
v_call: TRBV7-2
cdr3_aa: CASSYSRGRDEAFF
cdr3_nt: TGTGCCAGCAGCTATAGCAGGGGGCGGGATGAAGCTTTCTTT

d_call: TRBD2
cdr3_length: 19
j_call: TRBJ2-3
clone_size: NA
v_call: TRBV5-6
cdr3_aa: CASSLEIGGAGDLTDTQYF
cdr3_nt: TGTGCCAGCAGCTTGGAAATCGGGGGTGCGGGGGACCTCACAGATACGCAGTATTTT

d_call: TRBD1
cdr3_length: 17
j_call: TRBJ1-3
clone_size: NA
v_call: TRBV19
cdr3_aa: CASRGDRGLTDGNTIYF
cdr3_nt: TGTGCCAGCCGAGGGGACAGGGGGCTGACGGATGGAAACACCATATATTTT

d_call: TRBD2
cdr3_length: 18
j_call: TRBJ2-5
clone_size: NA
v_call: TRBV4-3
cdr3_aa: CASSRTSGRLARGETQYF
cdr3_nt: TGCGCCAGCAGCCGGACTAGCGGGAGATTGGCGAGGGGAGAGACCCAGTACTTC

d_call: TRBD2
cdr3_length: 18
j_call: TRBJ2-6
clone_size: NA
v_call: TRBV28
cdr3_aa: CASSSTTSGRSGANVLTF
cdr3_nt: TGTGCCAGCAGTTCGACGACTAGCGGGAGAAGTGGGGCCAACGTCCTGACTTTC

d_call: NA
cdr3_length: 13
j_call: TRBJ1-1
clone_size: medium-sized
v_call: TRBV4-2
cdr3_aa: CASSQALGDEAFF
cdr3_nt: TGTGCCAGCAGCCAAGCCCTAGGGGATGAAGCTTTCTTT

d_call: NA
cdr3_length: 12
j_call: TRBJ1-5
clone_size: few
v_call: TRBV6-5
cdr3_aa: CASRGSGQPQHF
cdr3_nt: TGTGCCAGCAGGGGTTCCGGTCAGCCCCAGCATTTT

d_call: TRBD2
cdr3_length: 15
j_call: TRBJ2-5
clone_size: NA
v_call: TRBV13
cdr3_aa: CASSPGLAVGETQYF
cdr3_nt: TGTGCCAGCAGCCCAGGACTAGCGGTGGGGGAGACCCAGTACTTC

d_call: NA
cdr3_length: 15
j_call: TRBJ1-2
clone_size: NA
v_call: TRBV29-1
cdr3_aa: CSAGDRLDSPDGYTF
cdr3_nt: TGCAGCGCCGGGGACCGACTTGATTCCCCCGATGGCTACACCTTC

d_call: NA
cdr3_length: 14
j_call: TRBJ2-7
clone_size: NA
v_call: TRBV7-9
cdr3_aa: CASSFSQSSYEQYF
cdr3_nt: TGTGCCAGCAGCTTCAGTCAGAGCTCCTACGAGCAGTACTTC

d_call: TRBD1
cdr3_length: 15
j_call: TRBJ2-7
clone_size: NA
v_call: TRBV6-1
cdr3_aa: CASRVRSATGFEQYF
cdr3_nt: TGTGCCAGCAGGGTGAGGTCCGCGACAGGGTTCGAGCAGTACTTC

d_call: TRBD1
cdr3_length: 15
j_call: TRBJ1-2
clone_size: NA
v_call: TRBV27
cdr3_aa: CASNPGMDRSGGYTF
cdr3_nt: TGTGCCAGCAACCCCGGAATGGACAGGTCTGGTGGCTACACCTTC

d_call: NA
cdr3_length: 15
j_call: TRBJ1-2
clone_size: NA
v_call: TRBV6-6
cdr3_aa: CASRQGGTANYGYTF
cdr3_nt: TGTGCCAGCAGACAGGGTGGTACGGCGAACTATGGCTACACCTTC

d_call: TRBD1
cdr3_length: 15
j_call: TRBJ2-5
clone_size: NA
v_call: TRBV7-6
cdr3_aa: CASSLVQGARSGQYF
cdr3_nt: TGTGCCAGCAGCTTAGTACAGGGGGCGCGTTCAGGACAGTACTTC

d_call: TRBD2
cdr3_length: 14
j_call: TRBJ2-5
clone_size: NA
v_call: TRBV4-2
cdr3_aa: CASSQASGGETQYF
cdr3_nt: TGTGCCAGCAGCCAAGCTAGCGGTGGAGAGACCCAGTACTTC

d_call: NA
cdr3_length: 13
j_call: TRBJ2-3
clone_size: NA
v_call: TRBV10-1
cdr3_aa: CASSEQLTDTQYF
cdr3_nt: TGCGCCAGCAGTGAACAGCTTACAGATACGCAGTATTTT

d_call: NA
cdr3_length: 15
j_call: TRBJ2-2
clone_size: NA
v_call: TRBV19
cdr3_aa: CASSIDGTNTGELFF
cdr3_nt: TGTGCCAGTAGTATAGATGGGACTAACACCGGGGAGCTGTTTTTT

d_call: TRBD1
cdr3_length: 14
j_call: TRBJ1-4
clone_size: few
v_call: TRBV5-3
cdr3_aa: CARSGDRGYEKLFF
cdr3_nt: TGTGCCAGAAGCGGGGACAGGGGTTACGAAAAACTGTTTTTT

d_call: NA
cdr3_length: 16
j_call: TRBJ1-4
clone_size: NA
v_call: TRBV4-2
cdr3_aa: CASSLGGMSWGEKLFF
cdr3_nt: TGTGCCAGCAGCTTAGGTGGGATGAGTTGGGGAGAAAAACTGTTTTTT

d_call: NA
cdr3_length: 17
j_call: TRBJ1-5
clone_size: NA
v_call: TRBV23-1
cdr3_aa: CASSPRGEQGSNQPQHF
cdr3_nt: TGCGCCAGCAGTCCCCGGGGCGAACAGGGAAGCAATCAGCCCCAGCATTTT

d_call: TRBD2
cdr3_length: 16
j_call: TRBJ2-1
clone_size: NA
v_call: TRBV12-5
cdr3_aa: CASGCPREGHINEQFF
cdr3_nt: TGTGCTAGTGGTTGCCCCCGGGAGGGCCATATTAATGAGCAGTTCTTC

d_call: TRBD1
cdr3_length: 15
j_call: TRBJ2-7
clone_size: NA
v_call: TRBV19
cdr3_aa: CASSPTGTGIGKQYF
cdr3_nt: TGTGCCAGTAGCCCGACCGGGACAGGGATAGGGAAGCAGTACTTC

d_call: NA
cdr3_length: 16
j_call: TRBJ2-1
clone_size: once
v_call: TRBV4-1
cdr3_aa: CASSQEGAQRLSEQFF
cdr3_nt: TGCGCCAGCAGCCAAGAAGGAGCACAGCGACTTTCGGAGCAGTTCTTC

d_call: NA
cdr3_length: 17
j_call: TRBJ2-7
clone_size: once
v_call: TRBV7-9
cdr3_aa: CASSLSLLGSPSYEQYF
cdr3_nt: TGTGCCAGCAGCCTATCTCTTTTAGGTTCCCCCTCCTACGAGCAGTACTTC

d_call: NA
cdr3_length: 16
j_call: TRBJ2-1
clone_size: few
v_call: TRBV7-2
cdr3_aa: CASSWGQGGSYNEQFF
cdr3_nt: TGTGCCAGCAGCTGGGGGCAGGGGGGCTCCTACAATGAGCAGTTCTTC

d_call: TRBD1
cdr3_length: 15
j_call: TRBJ2-2
clone_size: NA
v_call: TRBV5-6
cdr3_aa: CASSMRDRDTGELFF
cdr3_nt: TGTGCCAGCAGCATGCGGGACAGGGATACCGGGGAGCTGTTTTTT

d_call: NA
cdr3_length: 14
j_call: TRBJ1-4
clone_size: NA
v_call: TRBV28
cdr3_aa: CASRKGGFSEKLFF
cdr3_nt: TGTGCCAGCAGGAAGGGAGGGTTTAGTGAAAAACTGTTTTTT

d_call: TRBD1
cdr3_length: 14
j_call: TRBJ1-5
clone_size: NA
v_call: TRBV28
cdr3_aa: CASSLGTANQPQHF
cdr3_nt: TGTGCCAGCAGTTTGGGGACAGCTAATCAGCCCCAGCATTTT

d_call: NA
cdr3_length: 16
j_call: TRBJ2-4
clone_size: NA
v_call: TRBV15
cdr3_aa: CATSRAGDSSMNIQYF
cdr3_nt: TGTGCCACCAGCAGAGCTGGGGACTCCTCTATGAACATTCAGTACTTC

d_call: NA
cdr3_length: 14
j_call: TRBJ1-6
clone_size: NA
v_call: TRBV6-6
cdr3_aa: CASSYRQGNSPLHF
cdr3_nt: TGTGCCAGCAGTTACAGGCAGGGAAATTCACCCCTCCACTTT